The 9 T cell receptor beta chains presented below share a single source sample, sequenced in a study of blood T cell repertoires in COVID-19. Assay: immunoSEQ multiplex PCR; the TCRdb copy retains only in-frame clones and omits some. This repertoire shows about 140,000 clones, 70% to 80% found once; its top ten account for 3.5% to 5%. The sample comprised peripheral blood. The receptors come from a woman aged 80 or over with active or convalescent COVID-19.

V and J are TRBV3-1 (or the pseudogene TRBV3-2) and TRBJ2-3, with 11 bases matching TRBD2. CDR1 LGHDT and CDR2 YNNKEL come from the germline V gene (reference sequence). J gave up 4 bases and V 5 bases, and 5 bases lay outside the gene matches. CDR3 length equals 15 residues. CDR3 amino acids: CASSAIAGGSDTQYF. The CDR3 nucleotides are TGTGCCAGCAGCGCCATAGCGGGGGGGTCAGATACGCAGTATTTT.

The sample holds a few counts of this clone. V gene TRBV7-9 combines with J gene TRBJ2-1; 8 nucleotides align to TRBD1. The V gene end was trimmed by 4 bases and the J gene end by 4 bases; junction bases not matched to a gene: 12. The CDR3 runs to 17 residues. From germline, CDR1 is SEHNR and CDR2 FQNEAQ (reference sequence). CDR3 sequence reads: CASSSYNDRGNYNEQFF. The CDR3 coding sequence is TGTGCCAGCAGCTCGTATAATGACAGGGGAAATTACAATGAGCAGTTCTTC.

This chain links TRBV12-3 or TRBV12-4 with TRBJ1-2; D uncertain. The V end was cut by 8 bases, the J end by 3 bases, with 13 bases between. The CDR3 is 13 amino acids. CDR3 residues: CASGRGNYYGYTF. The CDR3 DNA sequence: TGTGCCAGCGGCCGCGGGAACTACTATGGCTACACCTTC.

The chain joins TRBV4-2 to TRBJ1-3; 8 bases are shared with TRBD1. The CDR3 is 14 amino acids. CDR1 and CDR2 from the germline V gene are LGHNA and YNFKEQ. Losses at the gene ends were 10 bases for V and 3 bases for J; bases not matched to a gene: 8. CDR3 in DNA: TGTGCCACGAGCGCAGGGGGCGTTGGAAACACCATATATTTT. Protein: CATSAGGVGNTIYF.

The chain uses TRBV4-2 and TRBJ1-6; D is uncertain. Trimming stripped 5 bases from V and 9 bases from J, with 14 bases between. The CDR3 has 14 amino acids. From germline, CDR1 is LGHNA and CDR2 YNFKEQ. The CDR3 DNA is TGTGCCAGCAGCAATCCATTTCCGAGTTCACCCCTCCACTTT. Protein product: CASSNPFPSSPLHF.

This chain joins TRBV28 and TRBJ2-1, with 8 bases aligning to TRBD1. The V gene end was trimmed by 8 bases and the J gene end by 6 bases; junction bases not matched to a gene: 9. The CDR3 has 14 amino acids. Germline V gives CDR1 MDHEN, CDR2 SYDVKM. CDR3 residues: CASLRQGMGNEQFF. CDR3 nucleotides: TGTGCCAGCCTCCGACAGGGGATGGGCAATGAGCAGTTCTTC.

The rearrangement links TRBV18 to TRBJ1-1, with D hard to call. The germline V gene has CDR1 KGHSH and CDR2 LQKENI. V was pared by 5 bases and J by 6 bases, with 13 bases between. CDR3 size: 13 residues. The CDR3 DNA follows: TGTGCCAGCTCAGACCACAAACAGTCTGAAGCTTTCTTT. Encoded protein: CASSDHKQSEAFF.

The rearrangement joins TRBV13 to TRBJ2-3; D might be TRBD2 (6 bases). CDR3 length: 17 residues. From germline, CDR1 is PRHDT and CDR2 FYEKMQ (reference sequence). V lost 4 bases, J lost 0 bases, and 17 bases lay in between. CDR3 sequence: CASSSRVGGASTDTQYF. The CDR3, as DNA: TGTGCCAGCAGCTCCCGCGTGGGGGGAGCTAGCACAGATACGCAGTATTTT.

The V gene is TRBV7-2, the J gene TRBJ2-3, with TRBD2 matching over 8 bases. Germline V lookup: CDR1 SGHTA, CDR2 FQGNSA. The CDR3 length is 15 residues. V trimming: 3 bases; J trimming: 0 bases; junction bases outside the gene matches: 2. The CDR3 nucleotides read TGTGCCAGCAGCTTTGCGGGGGGCAGCACAGATACGCAGTATTTT. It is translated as CASSFAGGSTDTQYF.